This TCR beta chain was recorded in a study of regulatory T cells in long-lasting Graves disease. Time point of the sample: persistent/refractory GD, antithyroid drugs over 5 years with positive TRAb. Isolated PBMC RNA provided the starting material for the TCR library. CDR3 regions were amplified by Arm-PCR using iRepertoire HTBI primers to build TCR beta libraries. TCRdb analysed the multiplex PCR reads with MiXCR anew, one entry per CDR3 protein. Of around 340,000 distinct CDR3 sequences listed, around a fifth are singletons. The table lists this clonotype with many counts. This CDR3 has 13 amino acids. Between the trimmed V and J ends, which lost 5 bases and 4 bases, there was a span of 11 bases.

V usage is TRBV12-3 or TRBV12-4 and J usage is TRBJ1-2; D ambiguous. The material sequenced was peripheral blood mononuclear cells (PBMCs), taken when the disease was refractory, from a patient treated with antithyroid drugs. This sequence was found in a female donor with Graves disease. CDR3 sequence: CASSPGSIYGYTF. CDR3 DNA sequence: TGTGCCAGCAGTCCCGGGTCGATCTATGGCTACACCTTC.